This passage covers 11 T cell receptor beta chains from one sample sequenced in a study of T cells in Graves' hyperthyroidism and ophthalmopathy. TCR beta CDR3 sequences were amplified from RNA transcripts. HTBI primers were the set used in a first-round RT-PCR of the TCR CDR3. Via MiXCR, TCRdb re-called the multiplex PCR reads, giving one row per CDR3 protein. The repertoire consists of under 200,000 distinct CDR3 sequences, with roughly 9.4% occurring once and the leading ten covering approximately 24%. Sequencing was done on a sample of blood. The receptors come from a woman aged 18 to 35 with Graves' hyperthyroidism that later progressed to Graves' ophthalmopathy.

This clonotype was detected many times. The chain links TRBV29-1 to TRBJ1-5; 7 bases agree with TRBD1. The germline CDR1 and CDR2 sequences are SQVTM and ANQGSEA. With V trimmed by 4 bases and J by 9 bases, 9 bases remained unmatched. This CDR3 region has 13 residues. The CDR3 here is CSVVTGALGPQHF. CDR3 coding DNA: TGCAGCGTTGTAACAGGGGCGTTAGGGCCCCAGCATTTT.

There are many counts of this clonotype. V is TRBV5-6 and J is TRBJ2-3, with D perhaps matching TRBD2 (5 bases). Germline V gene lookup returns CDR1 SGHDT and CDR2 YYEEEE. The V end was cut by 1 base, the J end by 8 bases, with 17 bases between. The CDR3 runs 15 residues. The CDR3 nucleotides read TGTGCCAGCAGCTTGTTCGAGCGGACTCCTCTTACGCAGTATTTT. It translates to CASSLFERTPLTQYF. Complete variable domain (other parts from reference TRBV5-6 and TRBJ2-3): DAGVTQSPTHLIKTRGQQVTLRCSPKSGHDTVSWYQQALGQGPQFIFQYYEEEERQRGNFPDRFSGHQFPNYSSELNVNALLLGDSALYLCASSLFERTPLTQYFGPGTRLTVL.

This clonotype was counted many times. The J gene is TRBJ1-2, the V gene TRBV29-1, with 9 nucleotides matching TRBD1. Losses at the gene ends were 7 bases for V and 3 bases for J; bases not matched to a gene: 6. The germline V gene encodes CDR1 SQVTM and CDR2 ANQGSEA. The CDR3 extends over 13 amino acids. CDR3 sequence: CSARDRAYYGYTF. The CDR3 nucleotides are TGCAGCGCTAGGGACAGGGCCTACTATGGCTACACCTTC. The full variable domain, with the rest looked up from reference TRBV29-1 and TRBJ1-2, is SAVISQKPSRDICQRGTSLTIQCQVDSQVTMMFWYRQQPGQSLTLIATANQGSEATYESGFVIDKFPISRPNLTFSTLTVSNMSPEDSSIYLCSARDRAYYGYTFGSGTRLTVV.

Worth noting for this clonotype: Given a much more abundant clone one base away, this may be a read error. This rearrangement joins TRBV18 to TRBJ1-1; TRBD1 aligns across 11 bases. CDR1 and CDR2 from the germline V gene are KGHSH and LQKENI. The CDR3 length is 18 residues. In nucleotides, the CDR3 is TGTGCCAGCCCACCAGGGACAGGGGGGCTAGGTATGAACACTGAAGCTTTCTTT. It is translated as CASPPGTGGLGMNTEAFF.

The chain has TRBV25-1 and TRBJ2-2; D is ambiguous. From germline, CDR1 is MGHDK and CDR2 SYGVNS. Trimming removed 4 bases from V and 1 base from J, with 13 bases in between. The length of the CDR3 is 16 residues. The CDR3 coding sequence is TGTGCCAGCAGTGCCCAAACCGTCTTGAACACCGGGGAGCTGTTTTTT. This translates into CASSAQTVLNTGELFF.

CDR3 sequence reads: CASSPQGGNTEAFF. The CDR3 DNA is TGTGCCAGCAGCCCCCAGGGCGGGAACACTGAAGCTTTCTTT. V is TRBV5-6 and J is TRBJ1-1; TRBD1 is a possible D gene (5 bases). V gave up 4 bases and J gave up 1 base, with 11 bases separating them. This CDR3 is 14 amino acids long. CDR1 is SGHDT, CDR2 YYEEEE, per germline. Variable domain in full (rest from reference TRBV5-6 and TRBJ1-1): DAGVTQSPTHLIKTRGQQVTLRCSPKSGHDTVSWYQQALGQGPQFIFQYYEEEERQRGNFPDRFSGHQFPNYSSELNVNALLLGDSALYLCASSPQGGNTEAFFGQGTRLTVV.

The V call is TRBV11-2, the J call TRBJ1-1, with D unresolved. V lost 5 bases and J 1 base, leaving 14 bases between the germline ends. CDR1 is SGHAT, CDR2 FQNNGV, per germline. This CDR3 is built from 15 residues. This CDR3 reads CASSPKQRTNTEAFF. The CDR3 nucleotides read TGTGCCAGCAGCCCCAAACAGCGTACGAACACTGAAGCTTTCTTT.

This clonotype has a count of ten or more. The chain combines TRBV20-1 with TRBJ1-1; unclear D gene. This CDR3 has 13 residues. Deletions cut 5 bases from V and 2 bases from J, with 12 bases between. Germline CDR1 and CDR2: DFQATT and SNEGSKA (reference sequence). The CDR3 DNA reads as TGCAGTGCTGCCCCACATCACAACACTGAAGCTTTCTTT. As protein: CSAAPHHNTEAFF.

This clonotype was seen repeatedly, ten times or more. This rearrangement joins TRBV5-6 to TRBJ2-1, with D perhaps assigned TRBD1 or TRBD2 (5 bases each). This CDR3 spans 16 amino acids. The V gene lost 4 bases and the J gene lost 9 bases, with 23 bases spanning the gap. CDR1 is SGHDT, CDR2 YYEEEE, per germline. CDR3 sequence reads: CASSRLGRRGLGEQFF. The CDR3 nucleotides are TGTGCCAGCAGCCGTCTGGGGCGCCGAGGGCTAGGTGAGCAGTTCTTC.

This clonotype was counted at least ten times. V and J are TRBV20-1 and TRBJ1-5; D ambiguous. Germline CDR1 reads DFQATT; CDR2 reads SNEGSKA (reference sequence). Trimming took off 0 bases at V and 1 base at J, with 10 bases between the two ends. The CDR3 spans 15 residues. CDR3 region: CSARDGYYSNQPQHF. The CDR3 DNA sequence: TGCAGTGCTAGAGATGGGTACTACAGCAATCAGCCCCAGCATTTT.

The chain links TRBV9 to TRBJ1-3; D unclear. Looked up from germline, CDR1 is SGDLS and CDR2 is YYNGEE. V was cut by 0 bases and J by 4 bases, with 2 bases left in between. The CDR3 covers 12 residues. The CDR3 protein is CASSVDGNTIYF. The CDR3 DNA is TGTGCCAGCAGCGTAGACGGAAACACCATATATTTT.